The following is a T cell receptor beta chain sequence with its context. This specimen belongs to a study of blood T cells in healthy people across ages. Deletions cut 6 bases from V and 2 bases from J, with 6 bases between. The germline gives CDR1 PRHDT, CDR2 FYEKMQ (reference sequence). This CDR3 has 12 residues. The second PCR ran about 6 to 12 cycles with a sample-barcoded 5' primer and J-beta primers. TCRdb reanalysed the 5' RACE reads using MiXCR and keeps one entry per CDR3 protein. This sample has hundreds of thousands of distinct CDR3 sequences, with roughly 56% found just once. Specimen: blood. This chain connects TRBV13 to TRBJ2-3, with unresolved D. This clonotype was obtained from a middle-aged man in good health. CDR3 protein: CASRDHTDTQYF. DNA for the CDR3: TGTGCCAGCAGAGACCACACAGATACGCAGTATTTT.